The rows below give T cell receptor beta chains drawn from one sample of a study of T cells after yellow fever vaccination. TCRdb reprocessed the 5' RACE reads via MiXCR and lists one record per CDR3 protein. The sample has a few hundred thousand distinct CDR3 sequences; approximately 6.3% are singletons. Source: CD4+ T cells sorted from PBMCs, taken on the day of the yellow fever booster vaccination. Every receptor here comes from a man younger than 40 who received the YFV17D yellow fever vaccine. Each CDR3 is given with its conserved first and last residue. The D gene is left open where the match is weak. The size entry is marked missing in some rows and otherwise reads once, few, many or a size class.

CSARPRTGTSGTNEQFF | TGCAGTGCTAGACCAAGAACCGGGACTAGCGGGACTAATGAGCAGTTCTTC | TRBJ2-1 | TRBD2 | NA | TRBV20-1
CASRRTEAYEQYF | TGTGCCAGCAGACGGACGGAGGCCTACGAGCAGTACTTC | TRBJ2-7 | NA | NA | TRBV12-3/TRBV12-4
CASSLSEARGETQYF | TGTGCCAGCAGTTTGAGCGAAGCAAGGGGAGAGACCCAGTACTTC | TRBJ2-5 | NA | many | TRBV27
CASRPRNRVSYEQYF | TGTGCCAGCAGGCCCCGAAACCGAGTCTCCTACGAGCAGTACTTC | TRBJ2-7 | NA | many | TRBV27
CASSLYPGAKQETQYF | TGTGCCAGCAGCTTATATCCAGGGGCAAAACAAGAGACCCAGTACTTC | TRBJ2-5 | NA | many | TRBV7-7
CASSMKSGSSYEQYF | TGTGCCAGTAGTATGAAGAGCGGGAGCTCCTACGAGCAGTACTTC | TRBJ2-7 | TRBD2 | many | TRBV19
CSASQGGYEQYF | TGCAGTGCTAGTCAGGGGGGGTACGAGCAGTACTTC | TRBJ2-7 | NA | many | TRBV20-1
CASSFNRGSETQYF | TGTGCCAGCAGTTTTAACAGGGGGTCAGAGACCCAGTACTTC | TRBJ2-5 | TRBD1 | NA | TRBV27
CASSSGGRRQETQYF | TGTGCCAGCAGCTCGGGAGGACGGCGCCAAGAGACCCAGTACTTC | TRBJ2-5 | TRBD2 | many | TRBV9
CASSLDRVQETQYF | TGTGCCAGCAGCTTAGACAGGGTGCAAGAGACCCAGTACTTC | TRBJ2-5 | NA | many | TRBV7-2
CASSRPRQGLYEQYF | TGTGCCAGCAGCCGACCGAGGCAGGGGTTGTACGAGCAGTACTTC | TRBJ2-7 | NA | NA | TRBV7-2
CASSLRSRVNEQFF | TGTGCCAGCAGCTTAAGGTCGAGGGTTAATGAGCAGTTCTTC | TRBJ2-1 | NA | few | TRBV7-2
CASSLSGASIDTQYF | TGCGCCAGCAGCTTGTCGGGGGCGTCCATTGATACGCAGTATTTT | TRBJ2-3 | NA | many | TRBV5-1
CATGTSGRSYLQYF | TGTGCCACGGGGACTAGCGGGAGGTCATACCTCCAGTACTTC | TRBJ2-7 | TRBD2 | NA | TRBV10-3
CSARDRTGAYNEQFF | TGCAGTGCTAGAGATAGGACAGGGGCCTACAATGAGCAGTTCTTC | TRBJ2-1 | TRBD1 | NA | TRBV20-1
CASSLLRTAAFF | TGTGCCAGCAGCTTGCTAAGGACCGCAGCTTTCTTT | TRBJ1-1 | NA | few | TRBV5-6
CASTPGLGRADHEQYF | TGTGCCAGCACCCCAGGTTTAGGCAGGGCGGACCACGAGCAGTACTTC | TRBJ2-7 | NA | NA | TRBV7-8
CASSLGGIVNEQYF | TGTGCCAGCAGCTTAGGCGGGATCGTTAACGAGCAGTACTTC | TRBJ2-7 | NA | few | TRBV7-9
CATVGRWGHNEKLFF | TGTGCCACCGTCGGCAGGTGGGGACATAATGAAAAACTGTTTTTT | TRBJ1-4 | NA | few | TRBV15
CASSSTGRRGPSGANVLTF | TGTGCCAGCAGCTCTACGGGTCGGAGGGGGCCTTCTGGGGCCAACGTCCTGACTTTC | TRBJ2-6 | NA | many | TRBV5-7
CSAKRDNRPEQFF | TGCAGTGCTAAGCGGGACAACAGACCCGAGCAGTTCTTC | TRBJ2-1 | NA | few | TRBV20-1
CASSLASGGSVHPFF | TGTGCCAGCAGCTTAGCGTCAGGAGGGAGCGTTCATCCGTTCTTC | TRBJ2-1 | NA | NA | TRBV7-9